These T cell receptor beta chains were read from a single sample in a study of identifying expanded T cells in peripheral blood. This table comes from immunoSEQ multiplex PCR, and its TCRdb copy is limited to in-frame clones, with some not included. Among about 85,000 clones listed, roughly 90% were seen once. The sequenced material came from blood. Every receptor here comes from a person aged 18 to 75 in good health. Both conserved end residues are part of each CDR3. D genes are given only for firm matches. Clone size, where shown, is once, few, many, or a class for clones that have expanded.

j_call,v_call,d_call,clone_size,cdr3_nt,cdr3_aa
TRBJ2-7,TRBV6-5,NA,NA,TGTGCCAGCAGAGCCGGGGCCTCCGAGCAGTACTTC,CASRAGASEQYF
TRBJ1-1,TRBV10-2,TRBD1,few,TGCGCCAGCAGTGGCAGGGGGAGGATAACTGAAGCTTTCTTT,CASSGRGRITEAFF
TRBJ1-3,TRBV7-2,NA,NA,TGTGCCAGCAGCTCCAGCAGCAAGACAGTCTCTGGAAACACCATATATTTT,CASSSSSKTVSGNTIYF
TRBJ2-7,TRBV6-6,NA,NA,TGTGCCAGCACCACAAGACTAGTTGATGAGCAGTACTTC,CASTTRLVDEQYF
TRBJ1-1,TRBV7-9,NA,NA,TGTGCCAGCAGCTTAGCGGGCCGGGGGATGAACACTGAAGCTTTCTTT,CASSLAGRGMNTEAFF
TRBJ2-7,TRBV11-2,TRBD1,NA,TGTGCCAGCAGTCAAGACAGGGTCGCCTACGAGCAGTACTTC,CASSQDRVAYEQYF
TRBJ2-5,TRBV5-8,NA,NA,TGTGCCAGCACCCGTATGGGGTTAGGGGAGACCCAGTACTTC,CASTRMGLGETQYF
TRBJ2-1,TRBV18,TRBD1,NA,TGTGCCAGCTCACCCTTCTCCGGGACAGGGGGCCAGGGTGAGCAGTTCTTC,CASSPFSGTGGQGEQFF
TRBJ1-1,TRBV29-1,NA,NA,TGCAGCGTTGACGCCACGGGGAGCACTGAAGCTTTCTTT,CSVDATGSTEAFF
TRBJ2-7,TRBV15,NA,NA,TGTGCCACCAGCAGAGAGGGAACTAGTTTGTTTCAGTACTTC,CATSREGTSLFQYF
TRBJ1-2,TRBV23-1,NA,NA,TGCGCCAGCCTGGGGTCACAAAGTTATGGCTACACCTTC,CASLGSQSYGYTF
TRBJ2-7,TRBV10-3,NA,NA,TGTGCCATCAGTGAGTCGAGGTACGAGCAGTACTTC,CAISESRYEQYF
TRBJ2-7,TRBV9,NA,NA,TGTGCCAGCAGCCCGAAGGGGGCGGGGCCCTACTACGAGCAGTACTTC,CASSPKGAGPYYEQYF
TRBJ2-7,TRBV4-3,TRBD1,NA,TGCGCCAGCAGCCAAGTCCGGGACAGCGCCTACGAGCAGTACTTC,CASSQVRDSAYEQYF
TRBJ2-7,TRBV6-5,TRBD2,NA,TGTGCCAGCAGTTCGCCAGCGGGAATGAGCTCCTACGAGCAGTACTTC,CASSSPAGMSSYEQYF
TRBJ1-2,TRBV2,TRBD1,NA,TGTGCCAGCAGCCTTGGACAGGGGGTTGAGGGCTACACCTTC,CASSLGQGVEGYTF
TRBJ1-6,TRBV14,TRBD1,once,TGTGCCAGCAGCATCCGGACAGGGATTAATTCACCCCTCCACTTT,CASSIRTGINSPLHF
TRBJ1-1,TRBV19,NA,NA,TGTGCCAGTACCCTCCGAAGGGGGGCGAACACTGAAGCTTTCTTT,CASTLRRGANTEAFF
TRBJ1-2,TRBV18,TRBD1,once,TGTGCCAGCTCACCAAGCGACAGGGAGAACTATGGCTACACCTTC,CASSPSDRENYGYTF
TRBJ1-4,TRBV15,TRBD1,NA,TGTGCCACCAGCAGGCCGGGACAGGGTAGTGAAAAACTGTTTTTT,CATSRPGQGSEKLFF
TRBJ1-5,TRBV12-2,NA,NA,TGTGCAAGTCGCTTGTCGGTACAGGACAGGGGCGATCAGCCCCAGCATTTT,CASRLSVQDRGDQPQHF
TRBJ1-2,TRBV18,TRBD1,NA,TGTGCCAGCTCAGAGACAGGGGGCGTCGATGGCTACACCTTC,CASSETGGVDGYTF
TRBJ2-1,TRBV6-1,NA,NA,TGTGCCAGCAGTGAAAAAAAAGGGCTCCGGCCGGACAATGAGCAGTTCTTC,CASSEKKGLRPDNEQFF
TRBJ2-3,TRBV12-5,NA,NA,TGTGCTAGTGGTTCCGACCTGGGGCTTGGATCGCAGTATTTT,CASGSDLGLGSQYF
TRBJ2-1,TRBV7-9,TRBD1,NA,TGTGCCAGCAGCTACGGGGACAGGGGGACCTACAATGAGCAGTTCTTC,CASSYGDRGTYNEQFF
TRBJ1-1,TRBV4-3,NA,NA,TGCGCCAGCAGCCAAGAATTAGGAACACCGAACACTGAAGCTTTCTTT,CASSQELGTPNTEAFF
TRBJ2-7,TRBV7-8,NA,NA,TGTGCCAGCACCGACCCCCCGTACGAGCAGTACTTC,CASTDPPYEQYF
TRBJ2-5,TRBV7-9,NA,NA,TGTGCCAGCAGCTTAATGAGGGGGATCGTAGGGGAAGAGACCCAGTACTTC,CASSLMRGIVGEETQYF
TRBJ2-1,TRBV7-7,TRBD2,NA,TGTGCCAGCAGCTTAGGCCTAGCGGGAGAGAATGAGCAGTTCTTC,CASSLGLAGENEQFF
TRBJ2-3,TRBV5-1,NA,NA,TGCGCCAGCAGCTTGGTAGGGGGAACTGGCACAGATACGCAGTATTTT,CASSLVGGTGTDTQYF
TRBJ1-2,TRBV19,NA,NA,TGTGCCAGTAGTGCGTCGGGGGCGCGGGGCTACACCTTC,CASSASGARGYTF
TRBJ2-1,TRBV2,NA,NA,TGTGCCAGCAGTGATAGGTCCAATGAGCAGTTCTTC,CASSDRSNEQFF